The present T cell receptor beta chain was sequenced within a study of T cells in Graves' hyperthyroidism and ophthalmopathy. RNA transcripts were the template for amplifying TCR beta CDR3 regions. First-round RT-PCR with HTBI primers amplified the TCR CDR3 region. TCRdb re-derived calls from the multiplex PCR reads in MiXCR, one entry per CDR3 protein. Of some 250,000 distinct CDR3 sequences in the sample, roughly 15% were seen once. V shed 5 bases and J shed 8 bases, with 12 bases lying between them. The CDR3 spans 13 residues. In regard to this clonotype: Its cognate antigen is unknown. A much bigger clone sits one base away, suggesting this may be a read error.

Points from the study as a whole: Onset of ophthalmopathy came a median roughly 6.9 months after the model predicted it.

Sample: blood. The chain carries TRBV12-3 or TRBV12-4 and TRBJ1-4, with D uncertain. The TCR was taken from a woman between 40 and 50 years old with Graves' hyperthyroidism that later progressed to Graves' ophthalmopathy. CDR3 sequence: CASSEEGREKLFF. The CDR3 nucleotides read TGTGCCAGCAGTGAAGAGGGAAGGGAAAAACTGTTTTTT.